This section outlines one TCR beta chain sequence together with its context. Its target is not known. With 60 Vbeta and 13 Jbeta primers, the PCR was carried out. Generated by immunoSEQ multiplex PCR, the TCRdb table keeps only in-frame clones and is missing some. The table records over 150,000 clones, around 78% of them present only once. The CDR3 has 15 residues. V was shortened by 3 bases and J by 0 bases, with 6 bases between the two germline ends. CDR1 and CDR2 (germline): SGHTA, FQGTGA. This sample was taken from a study of cytomegalovirus exposure and HLA in healthy donors. The overall study: In an early release, HLA-typed donors contributed some 88 million unique TCR sequences.

The study's findings and limits: TCR beta chains numbering some 160 were designated cytomegalovirus-associated. Among the CMV-associated chains, three were confirmed in vitro as specific for CMV antigens. Most observed TCR sequences were rare, whereas some public TCRs were detected in many donors.

The sequenced material came from PBMCs. The TCR sequence derives from a woman aged 45-59 years in good health and CMV-seropositive. This sequence joins TRBV7-3 and TRBJ2-6, with D possibly being TRBD2 (6 bases). CDR3 residues: CASSFGGSGANVLTF. In DNA, the CDR3 is TGTGCCAGCAGCTTCGGGGGCTCTGGGGCCAACGTCCTGACTTTC.